The clone carrying this T cell receptor beta chain was observed a few times. TCRdb re-analysed the 5' RACE reads in MiXCR, keeping a single row per CDR3 protein. The profile covers more than 75,000 distinct CDR3 sequences, with about 12% appearing a single time and 4.6% taken by the ten largest. The CDR3 extends over 11 amino acids. V lost 6 bases and J lost 3, with 7 bases in between. Germline assignment: CDR1 DFQATT and CDR2 SNEGSKA (reference sequence). These data come from a study of spatial heterogeneity in lung cancer. Time point defined: sample taken at primary tumor resection. Whole RNA from tumor, nontumor lung or frozen PBMC was sequenced unsorted.

Specimen: PBMCs, collected at surgery. This receptor was obtained from a male donor with early-stage non-small cell lung cancer. The chain carries TRBV20-1 and TRBJ2-3; D gene unclear. The CDR3 protein is CSAMLTDTQYF. CDR3 nucleotide sequence: TGCAGTGCCATGTTGACAGATACGCAGTATTTT.